This T cell receptor beta chain was obtained from a study of T cell repertoires in cytomegalovirus infection. Study details: Well-studied HLA-B-restricted epitopes and recently identified HLA-C-restricted epitopes of CMV were both used in the study. CMV infection together with matching HLA type was indicated by public TCR beta signatures.

Study results and limitations: There were HLA-C-restricted CMV-specific TCR beta clonotypes dominating the ex vivo response.

About this clonotype: Its antigen is still unknown.

TCRdb reprocessed the reads with MiXCR, giving one entry per CDR3 protein. The sample has 830,000 or so distinct CDR3 sequences; 30% to 35% are singletons. Trimming stripped 4 bases from V and 1 base from J, with 27 bases between. The germline CDR1 and CDR2 sequences are SGHNT and YYREEE (reference sequence). The CDR3 length is 20 residues. This receptor was taken from a human donor in good health (CMV status not recorded). Some clones in this sample may be carry-over from other donors' samples. The J gene is TRBJ2-4, the V gene TRBV5-4; D is perhaps TRBD1 or TRBD2 (5 bases each). Sequencing used cultured CD8+ T cells from PBMCs, obtained from culture after CMV antigen stimulation. The CDR3 DNA sequence: TGTGCCAGCAGCAATCACAACACGGGACCCACCATCTGGGCCAAAAACATTCAGTACTTC. This translates into CASSNHNTGPTIWAKNIQYF.